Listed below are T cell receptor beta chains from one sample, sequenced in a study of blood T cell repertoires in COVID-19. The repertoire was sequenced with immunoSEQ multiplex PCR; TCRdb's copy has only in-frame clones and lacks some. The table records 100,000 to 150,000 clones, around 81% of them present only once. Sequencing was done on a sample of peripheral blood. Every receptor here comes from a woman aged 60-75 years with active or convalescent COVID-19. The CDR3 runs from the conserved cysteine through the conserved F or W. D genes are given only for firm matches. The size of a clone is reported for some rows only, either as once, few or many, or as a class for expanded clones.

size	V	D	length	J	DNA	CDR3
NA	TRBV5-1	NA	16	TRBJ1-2	TGCGCCAGCAGCGTAAACCCCCCAGGGGCGACCTATGGCTACACCTTC	CASSVNPPGATYGYTF
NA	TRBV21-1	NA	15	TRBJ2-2	TGTGCCAGCAGCAATCTAGCGGGAATTACCGGGGAGCTGTTTTTT	CASSNLAGITGELFF
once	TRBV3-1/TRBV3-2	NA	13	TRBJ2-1	TGTGCCAGCAGCCAAGACGGGGGAAATGAGCAGTTCTTC	CASSQDGGNEQFF
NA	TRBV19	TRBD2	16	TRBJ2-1	TGTGCCAGTAGAGGGGTTCTAGCGGGAGGTTACAATGAGCAGTTCTTC	CASRGVLAGGYNEQFF
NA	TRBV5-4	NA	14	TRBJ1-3	TGTGCCAGCAGACCCCGGTTAGCTGGAAACACCATATATTTT	CASRPRLAGNTIYF
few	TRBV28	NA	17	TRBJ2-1	TGTGCCAGCAGTTTATTGAAGGCAGGGGCCATCTACAATGAGCAGTTCTTC	CASSLLKAGAIYNEQFF
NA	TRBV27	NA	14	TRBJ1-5	TGTGCCAGCAGTTCTCGTTATAGCAATCAGCCCCAGCATTTT	CASSSRYSNQPQHF
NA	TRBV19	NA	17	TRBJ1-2	TGTGCCAGTAGTGATACTTCGACGGCAGGACAGATCTATGGCTACACCTTC	CASSDTSTAGQIYGYTF
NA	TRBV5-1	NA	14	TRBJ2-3	TGCGCCAGCAGCTTGGGGTCACAATGGGATACGCAGTATTTT	CASSLGSQWDTQYF
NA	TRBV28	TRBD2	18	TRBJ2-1	TGTGCCAGCAGTTTTTCCCCTTCTAGCGGGGTACGAGGTGATGAGCAGTTCTTC	CASSFSPSSGVRGDEQFF
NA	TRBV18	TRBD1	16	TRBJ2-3	TGTGCCAGCTCGCCGGGACAGGATTTTAGCACAGATACGCAGTATTTT	CASSPGQDFSTDTQYF
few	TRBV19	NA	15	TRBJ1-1	TGTGCCAGTACCGCTGGGGCAGGCAGGGGCACTGAAGCTTTCTTT	CASTAGAGRGTEAFF
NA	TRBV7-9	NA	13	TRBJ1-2	TGTGCCAGCAGCATGACAGCAAACTATGGCTACACCTTC	CASSMTANYGYTF
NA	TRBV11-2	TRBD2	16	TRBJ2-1	TGTGCCAGCAGCCCGACTAGCGGGGGGGCGTACAATGAGCAGTTCTTC	CASSPTSGGAYNEQFF
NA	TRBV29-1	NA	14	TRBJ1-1	TGCAGCGTTGAAGATTCTGGCGCCAGGGTAGGAGCTTTCTTT	CSVEDSGARVGAFF
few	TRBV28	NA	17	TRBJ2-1	TGTGCCAGCAGTTTCCCGACTATCGACGTCTCCTACAATGAGCAGTTCTTC	CASSFPTIDVSYNEQFF
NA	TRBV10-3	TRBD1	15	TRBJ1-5	TGTGCCATCAGCGAGGGACAGGGAGAAAATCAGCCCCAGCATTTT	CAISEGQGENQPQHF
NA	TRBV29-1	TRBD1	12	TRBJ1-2	TGCAGCGTGGGACAGGGGGCATATGGCTACACCTTC	CSVGQGAYGYTF
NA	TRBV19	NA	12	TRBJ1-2	TGTGCCACTGGGGACATATACTATGGCTACACCTTC	CATGDIYYGYTF